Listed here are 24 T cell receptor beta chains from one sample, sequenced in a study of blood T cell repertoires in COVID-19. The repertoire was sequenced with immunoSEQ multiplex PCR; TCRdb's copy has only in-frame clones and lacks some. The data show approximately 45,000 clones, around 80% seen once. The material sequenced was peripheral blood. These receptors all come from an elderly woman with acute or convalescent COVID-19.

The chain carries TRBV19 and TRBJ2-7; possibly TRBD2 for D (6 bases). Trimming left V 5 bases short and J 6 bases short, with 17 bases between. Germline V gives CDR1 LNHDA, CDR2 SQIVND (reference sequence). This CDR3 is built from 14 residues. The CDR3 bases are TGTGCCAGTAGTCCCCTTCTCGGGGGTTCCGAGCAGTACTTC. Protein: CASSPLLGGSEQYF.

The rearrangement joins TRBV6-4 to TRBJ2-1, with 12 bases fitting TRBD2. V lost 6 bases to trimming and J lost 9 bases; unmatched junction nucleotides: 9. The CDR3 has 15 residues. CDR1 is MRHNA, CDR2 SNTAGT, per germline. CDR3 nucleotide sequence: TGTGCCAGCAGCCTACTAGCGGGGGGCACTGTTGAGCAGTTCTTC. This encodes CASSLLAGGTVEQFF.

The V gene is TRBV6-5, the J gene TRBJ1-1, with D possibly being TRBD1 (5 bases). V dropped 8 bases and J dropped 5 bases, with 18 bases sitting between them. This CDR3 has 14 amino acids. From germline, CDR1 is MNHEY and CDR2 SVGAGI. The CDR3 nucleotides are TGTGCCAGCTCCGATTGGGGGAGGAGTACTGAAGCTTTCTTT. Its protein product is CASSDWGRSTEAFF.

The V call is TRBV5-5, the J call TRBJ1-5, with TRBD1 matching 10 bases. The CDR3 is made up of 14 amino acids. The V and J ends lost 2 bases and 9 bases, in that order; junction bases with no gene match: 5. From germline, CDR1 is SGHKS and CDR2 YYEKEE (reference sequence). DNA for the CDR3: TGTGCCAGCAGCTTAGGGACAGGGGATCGGCCCCAGCATTTT. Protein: CASSLGTGDRPQHF.

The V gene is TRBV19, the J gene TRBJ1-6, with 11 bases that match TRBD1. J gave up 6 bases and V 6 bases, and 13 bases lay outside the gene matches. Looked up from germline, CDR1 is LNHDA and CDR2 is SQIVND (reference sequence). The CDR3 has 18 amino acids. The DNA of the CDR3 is TGTGCCAGTAGCAGTCGACGGACAGGGGGCTTTCCTAATTCACCCCTCCACTTT. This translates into CASSSRRTGGFPNSPLHF.

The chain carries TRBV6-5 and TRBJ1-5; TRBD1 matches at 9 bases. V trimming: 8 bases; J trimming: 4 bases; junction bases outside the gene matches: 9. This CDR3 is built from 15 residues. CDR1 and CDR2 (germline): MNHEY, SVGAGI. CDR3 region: CASGGMGTGNQPQHF. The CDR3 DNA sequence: TGTGCCAGCGGGGGGATGGGGACAGGGAATCAGCCCCAGCATTTT.

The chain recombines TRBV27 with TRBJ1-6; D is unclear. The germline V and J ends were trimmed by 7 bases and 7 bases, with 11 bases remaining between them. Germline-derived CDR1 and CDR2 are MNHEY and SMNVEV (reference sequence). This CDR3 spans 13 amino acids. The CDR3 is CASTNSRNSPLHF. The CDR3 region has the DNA TGTGCCAGCACGAACAGTCGAAATTCACCCCTCCACTTT.

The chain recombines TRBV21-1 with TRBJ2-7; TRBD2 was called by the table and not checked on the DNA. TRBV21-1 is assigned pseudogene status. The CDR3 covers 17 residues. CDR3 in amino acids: CAFLRERGGHNAYEQYF. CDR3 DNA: TGTGCCTTCCTCCGGGAGCGGGGGGGCCACAACGCATACGAGCAGTACTTC.

The CDR3 loop is CASRWTGIETTEAFF. CDR3 coding DNA: TGTGCCAGCAGATGGACAGGGATTGAAACCACTGAAGCTTTCTTT. This chain uses TRBV6-6 with TRBJ1-1; the match to TRBD1 covers 8 bases. Germline CDR1 MNHNY, CDR2 SVGAGI (reference sequence). This CDR3 has 15 residues. Trimming cost V 6 bases and J 4 bases; bases outside gene matches: 10.

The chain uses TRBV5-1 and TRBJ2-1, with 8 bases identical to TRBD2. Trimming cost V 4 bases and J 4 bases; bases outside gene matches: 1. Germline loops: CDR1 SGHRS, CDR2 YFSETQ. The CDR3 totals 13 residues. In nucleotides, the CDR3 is TGCGCCAGCAGCGGACTAGCTTACAATGAGCAGTTCTTC. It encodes CASSGLAYNEQFF.

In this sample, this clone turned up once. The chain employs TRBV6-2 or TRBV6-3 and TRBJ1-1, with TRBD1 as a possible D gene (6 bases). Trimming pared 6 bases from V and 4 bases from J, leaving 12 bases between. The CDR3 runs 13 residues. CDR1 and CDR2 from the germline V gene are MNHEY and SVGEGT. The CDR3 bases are TGTGCCAGCAGCTGGACAGTTGGCACTGAAGCTTTCTTT. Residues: CASSWTVGTEAFF.

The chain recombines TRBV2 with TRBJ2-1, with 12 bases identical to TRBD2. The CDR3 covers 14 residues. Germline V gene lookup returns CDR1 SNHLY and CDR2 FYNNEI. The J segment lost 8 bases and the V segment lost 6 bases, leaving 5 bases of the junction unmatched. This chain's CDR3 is CASRSSGGVDEQFF. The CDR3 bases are TGTGCCAGCAGGTCTAGCGGGGGGGTCGATGAGCAGTTCTTC.

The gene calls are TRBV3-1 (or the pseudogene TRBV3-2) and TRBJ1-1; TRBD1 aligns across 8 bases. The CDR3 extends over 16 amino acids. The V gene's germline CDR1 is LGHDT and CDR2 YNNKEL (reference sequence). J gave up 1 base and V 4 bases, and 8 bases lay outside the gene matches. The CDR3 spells CASSPIQGERNTEAFF. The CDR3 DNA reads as TGTGCCAGCAGCCCAATACAGGGGGAAAGGAACACTGAAGCTTTCTTT.

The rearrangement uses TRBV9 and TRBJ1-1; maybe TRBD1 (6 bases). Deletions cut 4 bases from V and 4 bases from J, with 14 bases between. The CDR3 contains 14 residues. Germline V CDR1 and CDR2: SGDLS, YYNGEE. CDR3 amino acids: CASSPGQGFTEAFF. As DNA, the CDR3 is TGTGCCAGCAGCCCCGGGCAGGGGTTCACTGAAGCTTTCTTT.

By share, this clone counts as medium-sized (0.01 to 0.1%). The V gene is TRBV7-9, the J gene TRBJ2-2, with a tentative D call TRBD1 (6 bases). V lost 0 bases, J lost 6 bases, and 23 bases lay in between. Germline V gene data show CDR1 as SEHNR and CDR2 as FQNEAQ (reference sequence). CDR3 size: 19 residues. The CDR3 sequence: CASSLAIGGVRTVAGELFF. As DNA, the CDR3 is TGTGCCAGCAGCTTAGCGATCGGCGGTGTCAGGACAGTGGCCGGGGAGCTGTTTTTT.

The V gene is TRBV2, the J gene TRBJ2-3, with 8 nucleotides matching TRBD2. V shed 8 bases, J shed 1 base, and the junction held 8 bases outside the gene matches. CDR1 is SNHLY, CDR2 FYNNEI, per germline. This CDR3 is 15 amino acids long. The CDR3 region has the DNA TGTGCCAGCTCGGGGGGGCCGCCACGCACAGATACGCAGTATTTT. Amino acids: CASSGGPPRTDTQYF.

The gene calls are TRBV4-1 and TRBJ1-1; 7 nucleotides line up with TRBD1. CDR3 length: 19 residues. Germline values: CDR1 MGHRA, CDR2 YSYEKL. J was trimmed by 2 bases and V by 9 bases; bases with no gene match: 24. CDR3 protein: CARDIKMTGNEPKNTEAFF. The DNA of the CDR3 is TGCGCCAGGGACATTAAAATGACAGGGAACGAGCCCAAAAACACTGAAGCTTTCTTT.

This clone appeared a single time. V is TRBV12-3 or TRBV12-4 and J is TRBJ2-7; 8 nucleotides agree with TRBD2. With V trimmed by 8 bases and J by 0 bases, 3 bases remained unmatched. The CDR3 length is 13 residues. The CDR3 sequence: CASQRGRSYEQYF. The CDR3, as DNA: TGTGCCAGCCAGCGGGGGCGCTCCTACGAGCAGTACTTC.

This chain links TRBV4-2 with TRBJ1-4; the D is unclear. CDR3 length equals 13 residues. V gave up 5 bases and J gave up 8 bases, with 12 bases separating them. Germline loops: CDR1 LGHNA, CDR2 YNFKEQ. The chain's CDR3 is CASSALGEEKLFF. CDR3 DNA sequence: TGTGCCAGCAGCGCCCTAGGCGAAGAAAAACTGTTTTTT.

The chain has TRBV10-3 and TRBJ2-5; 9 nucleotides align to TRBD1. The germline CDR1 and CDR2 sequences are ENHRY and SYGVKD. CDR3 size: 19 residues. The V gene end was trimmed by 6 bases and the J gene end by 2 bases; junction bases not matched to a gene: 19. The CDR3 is CAISEPGQGKRGSQETQYF. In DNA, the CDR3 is TGTGCCATCAGCGAGCCGGGACAGGGTAAACGGGGTTCTCAAGAGACCCAGTACTTC.

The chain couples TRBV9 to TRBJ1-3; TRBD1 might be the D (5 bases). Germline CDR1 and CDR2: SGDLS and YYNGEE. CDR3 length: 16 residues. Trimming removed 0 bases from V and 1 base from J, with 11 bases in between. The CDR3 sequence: CASSVGQSFSGNTIYF. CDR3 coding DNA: TGTGCCAGCAGCGTAGGACAGTCCTTTTCTGGAAACACCATATATTTT.

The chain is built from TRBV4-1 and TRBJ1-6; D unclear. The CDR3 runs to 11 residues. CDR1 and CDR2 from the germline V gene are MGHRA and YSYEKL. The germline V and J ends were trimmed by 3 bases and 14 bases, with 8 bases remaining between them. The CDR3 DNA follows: TGCGCCAGCAGCCAGCAGAGGACCCTCCACTTT. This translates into CASSQQRTLHF.

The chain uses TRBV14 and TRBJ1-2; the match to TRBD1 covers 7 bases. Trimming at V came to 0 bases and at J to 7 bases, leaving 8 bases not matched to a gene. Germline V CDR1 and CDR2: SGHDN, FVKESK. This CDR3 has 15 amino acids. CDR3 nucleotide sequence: TGTGCCAGCAGCCAAGACTACCGACAGGGAGGTGGCTACACCTTC. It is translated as CASSQDYRQGGGYTF.

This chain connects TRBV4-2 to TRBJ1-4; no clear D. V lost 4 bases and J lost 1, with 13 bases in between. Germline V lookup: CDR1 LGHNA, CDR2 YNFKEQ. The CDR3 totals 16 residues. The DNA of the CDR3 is TGTGCCAGCAGCCGGGAGGCGGTATTAACTAATGAAAAACTGTTTTTT. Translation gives CASSREAVLTNEKLFF.